The source of this T cell receptor (beta chain) is a study of beta chain features in type 1 diabetes. Study-level findings and limits: Shorter templates might be favored by PCR, and equally so in patients and in controls. VDJ junctions from type 1 diabetes patients carried fewer insertions and larger deletions. In every one of the four CD4+ subsets, TCRB CDR3s were moderately but significantly shorter in Type 1 diabetes patients.

The isolated RNA, all of it, was reverse transcribed, so expressed TCRB transcripts were what got sequenced. Clones were sequenced by immunoSEQ multiplex PCR, and TCRdb holds only the in-frame ones, with some missing. The table shows over 600,000 clones, with about an eighth occurring only once. The CDR3 consists of 14 residues. Deletions cut 8 bases from V and 2 bases from J, with 13 bases between. Germline-derived CDR1 and CDR2 are LNHDA and SQIVND (reference sequence). There are a few counts of this clone. Its antigen is unknown. One heparinised draw, averaging about 116 mL, was taken per donor. The sequenced sample consisted of naive CD4+ T cells from blood. The TCR sequence derives from a man in his thirties or forties with type 1 diabetes. The chain couples TRBV19 to TRBJ1-3; maybe TRBD1 (5 bases). The CDR3: CASLDGATGNTIYF. The CDR3 DNA reads TGTGCCAGTCTTGACGGGGCCACTGGAAACACCATATATTTT.